Sequencing of this TCR beta chain was carried out in a study of T cell changes during pregnancy in multiple sclerosis (dated 2019 in TCRdb). Study-wide context: The study examined how the T cell repertoire changed over the course of pregnancy in women with multiple sclerosis.

The CDR3 holds 15 amino acids from the cysteine to the phenylalanine. CDR3 DNA only is kept here, 45 bases in frame from base 1. CDR1 and CDR2 are read off the germline V gene (reference sequence) as LNHNV and YYDKDF. The method behind the library was the immunoSEQ multiplex PCR assay. The immuneACCESS repertoire file appears here via TCRdb, limited to in-frame rearrangements. These files lack a portion of the clones; in checked studies, under half of the deficit traces to unresolved V genes, and the cause of the others is not known. This sample comprises about 36,000 clones, more than 70% of them detected only once. The top ten clonotypes cover about 7% of the sample. Remarks on this clone: Which antigen it targets is not known. A junction boundary mismatches the germline segment, possibly from a read error.

In this chain, TRBV15 is recombined with TRBJ2-7, with 7 middle bases fitting TRBD1. Sequenced here: CD8+ T cells from peripheral blood mononuclear cells, sampled in the third trimester of pregnancy. The receptor's source is a female donor with multiple sclerosis, enrolled in a pregnancy study. In nucleotide form, the sequence is TGTGCCACCAGCGGAGAGACAGGGACCTACTACGAGCAGTACTTC. The encoded protein is CATSGETGTYYEQYF.